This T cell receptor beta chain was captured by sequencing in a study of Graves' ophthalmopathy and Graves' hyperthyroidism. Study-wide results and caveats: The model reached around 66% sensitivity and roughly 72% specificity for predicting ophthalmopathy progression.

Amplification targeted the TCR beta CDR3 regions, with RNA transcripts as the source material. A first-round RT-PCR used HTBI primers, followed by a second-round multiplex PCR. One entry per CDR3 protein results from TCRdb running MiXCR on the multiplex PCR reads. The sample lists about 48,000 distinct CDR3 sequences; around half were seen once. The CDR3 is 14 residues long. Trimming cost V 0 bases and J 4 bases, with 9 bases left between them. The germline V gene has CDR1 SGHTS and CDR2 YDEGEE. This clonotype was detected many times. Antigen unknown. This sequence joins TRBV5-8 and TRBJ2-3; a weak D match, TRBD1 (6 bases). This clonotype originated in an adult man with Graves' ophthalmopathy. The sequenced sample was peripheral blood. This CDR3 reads CASSLDGGADTQYF. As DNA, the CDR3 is TGTGCCAGCAGCTTGGATGGGGGCGCAGATACGCAGTATTTT.